The 5 T cell receptor beta chains given below trace back to one sample, sequenced in a study of blood T cell repertoires in COVID-19. The table came from immunoSEQ multiplex PCR; TCRdb's copy has only in-frame clones and leaves some out. The table shows roughly 75,000 clones, with approximately 85% occurring only once. Material: peripheral blood. These receptors originate from a man over 45 with COVID-19, enrolled during active disease.

This clone has at least ten counts. The chain combines TRBV30 with TRBJ1-6, with TRBD1 matching 7 bases. With V trimmed by 2 bases and J by 9 bases, 10 bases remained unmatched. CDR1 and CDR2 from the germline V gene are GTSNPN and SVGIG (reference sequence). This CDR3 is built from 15 residues. CDR3: CAWSRSVDRASPLHF. The CDR3 DNA reads as TGTGCCTGGAGTAGGTCGGTCGACAGGGCTTCACCCCTCCACTTT.

The gene calls are TRBV5-1 and TRBJ2-4; weak D call: TRBD1 (6 bases). The CDR3 loop spans 14 amino acids. Trimming left V 3 bases short and J 3 bases short, with 10 bases between. CDR1 is SGHRS, CDR2 YFSETQ, per germline. The CDR3 loop is CASSWGLVKNIQYF. The CDR3 coding sequence is TGCGCCAGCAGCTGGGGGCTTGTCAAAAACATTCAGTACTTC.

The chain employs TRBV7-2 and TRBJ2-2, with TRBD2 identical over 11 bases. With V trimmed by 5 bases and J by 7 bases, 6 bases remained unmatched. CDR3 length: 15 residues. Germline CDR1 reads SGHTA; CDR2 reads FQGNSA. This CDR3 reads CASSTLAGEGGELFF. CDR3 DNA: TGTGCCAGCAGCACACTAGCGGGAGAGGGCGGGGAGCTGTTTTTT.

The chain recombines TRBV6-5 with TRBJ1-2, with a weak D call TRBD1 (5 bases). The length of the CDR3 is 14 residues. Germline V lookup: CDR1 MNHEY, CDR2 SVGAGI. V lost 2 bases to trimming and J lost 4 bases, with 11 bases between them. The CDR3 DNA is TGTGCCAGCAGTTACGGGGCAGACCTCTATGGCTACACCTTC. This gives the protein CASSYGADLYGYTF.

The sample holds one count of this clone. The V call is TRBV5-5, the J call TRBJ2-6; TRBD1 aligns across 8 bases. The CDR3 length is 18 residues. Germline CDR1 is SGHKS and CDR2 is YYEKEE (reference sequence). Trimming took 2 bases from V and 0 from J; bases not matched to a gene: 7. DNA for the CDR3: TGTGCCAGCAGCTTTAAGGACAGGGCTAACTCTGGGGCCAACGTCCTGACTTTC. It specifies CASSFKDRANSGANVLTF. The variable domain in full, with the rest retrieved from reference TRBV5-5 and TRBJ2-6, is DAGVTQSPTHLIKTRGQQVTLRCSPISGHKSVSWYQQVLGQGPQFIFQYYEKEERGRGNFPDRFSARQFPNYSSELNVNALLLGDSALYLCASSFKDRANSGANVLTFGAGSRLTVL.